The rows below give T cell receptor beta chains drawn from one sample of a study of CD8 T cells in Susac syndrome. MiXCR, run by TCRdb on the immunoSEQ multiplex PCR reads, gives a single entry per CDR3 protein. The repertoire holds roughly 100,000 distinct CDR3 sequences, with around 94% as singletons. Sequencing used CD8+ T cells from PBMCs. The receptor source for this set is a human donor with Susac syndrome. Each CDR3 is given with its conserved first and last residue. D genes are given only for firm matches. Size values are once, few and many counts, or a class for expanded clones, and some rows have none.

clone size: -; D gene: TRBD1; J gene: TRBJ1-1; V gene: TRBV23-1; CDR3 protein: CASSQTTGLNTEAFF; CDR3 DNA: TGCGCCAGCAGTCAAACGACAGGGTTGAACACTGAAGCTTTCTTT
clone size: -; D gene: TRBD1; J gene: TRBJ2-1; V gene: TRBV27; CDR3 protein: CASGAGTGWNEQFF; CDR3 DNA: TGTGCCAGCGGGGCCGGGACAGGGTGGAATGAGCAGTTCTTC
clone size: -; D gene: TRBD1; J gene: TRBJ1-3; V gene: TRBV7-8; CDR3 protein: CASSRSDREMLSGNTIYF; CDR3 DNA: TGTGCCAGCAGCCGGTCGGACAGGGAAATGTTGTCTGGAAACACCATATATTTT
clone size: once; D gene: TRBD1; J gene: TRBJ2-5; V gene: TRBV7-9; CDR3 protein: CASRPWTGDLETQYF; CDR3 DNA: TGTGCCAGCAGGCCTTGGACAGGGGACCTAGAGACCCAGTACTTC
clone size: -; D gene: TRBD1; J gene: TRBJ2-2; V gene: TRBV29-1; CDR3 protein: CSVDLGQGRTGELFF; CDR3 DNA: TGCAGCGTTGACCTGGGACAGGGTAGGACCGGGGAGCTGTTTTTT
clone size: -; D gene: -; J gene: TRBJ2-3; V gene: TRBV6-6; CDR3 protein: CASMWGPLPEDTQYF; CDR3 DNA: TGTGCCAGCATGTGGGGTCCGCTCCCAGAGGATACGCAGTATTTT
clone size: -; D gene: TRBD1; J gene: TRBJ1-2; V gene: TRBV9; CDR3 protein: CASTDRVYGYTF; CDR3 DNA: TGTGCCAGCACGGACAGGGTCTATGGCTACACCTTC
clone size: -; D gene: TRBD2; J gene: TRBJ2-2; V gene: TRBV2; CDR3 protein: CASIQRGSTGELFF; CDR3 DNA: TGTGCCAGCATCCAGCGGGGGAGCACCGGGGAGCTGTTTTTT
clone size: -; D gene: TRBD2; J gene: TRBJ2-1; V gene: TRBV19; CDR3 protein: CASSSSGGPYNEQFF; CDR3 DNA: TGTGCCAGTAGTTCGAGCGGGGGCCCCTACAATGAGCAGTTCTTC
clone size: -; D gene: TRBD1; J gene: TRBJ2-7; V gene: TRBV7-2; CDR3 protein: CASSLRQGRYEQYF; CDR3 DNA: TGTGCCAGCAGCCTGAGACAGGGCAGGTACGAGCAGTACTTC
clone size: -; D gene: TRBD1; J gene: TRBJ2-7; V gene: TRBV29-1; CDR3 protein: CSAAGQGPYEQYF; CDR3 DNA: TGCAGCGCCGCGGGACAGGGACCCTACGAGCAGTACTTC
clone size: -; D gene: TRBD1; J gene: TRBJ1-5; V gene: TRBV12-3/TRBV12-4; CDR3 protein: CASSPGTGGAGQPQHF; CDR3 DNA: TGTGCCAGCAGTCCCGGGACAGGGGGCGCGGGTCAGCCCCAGCATTTT
clone size: -; D gene: -; J gene: TRBJ2-2; V gene: TRBV9; CDR3 protein: CASTVNGELFF; CDR3 DNA: TGTGCCAGCACCGTGAATGGGGAGCTGTTTTTT
clone size: -; D gene: -; J gene: TRBJ2-1; V gene: TRBV9; CDR3 protein: CASSVEDIRNEQFF; CDR3 DNA: TGTGCCAGCAGCGTCGAGGACATACGCAATGAGCAGTTCTTC
clone size: once; D gene: TRBD2; J gene: TRBJ2-5; V gene: TRBV3-1; CDR3 protein: CASSQDPAGGETQYF; CDR3 DNA: TGTGCCAGCAGCCAAGATCCGGCGGGGGGAGAGACCCAGTACTTC
clone size: -; D gene: -; J gene: TRBJ2-2; V gene: TRBV6-2/TRBV6-3; CDR3 protein: CASSYGRLRDTGELFF; CDR3 DNA: TGTGCCAGCAGTTACGGGCGCCTACGGGACACCGGGGAGCTGTTTTTT
clone size: -; D gene: TRBD2; J gene: TRBJ2-3; V gene: TRBV7-2; CDR3 protein: CASSFRTSGLLDTQYF; CDR3 DNA: TGTGCCAGCAGCTTTCGGACTAGCGGCCTGCTAGATACGCAGTATTTT
clone size: -; D gene: TRBD1; J gene: TRBJ2-7; V gene: TRBV20-1; CDR3 protein: CSARGTGALEQYF; CDR3 DNA: TGCAGTGCTAGAGGGACAGGGGCTCTCGAGCAGTACTTC